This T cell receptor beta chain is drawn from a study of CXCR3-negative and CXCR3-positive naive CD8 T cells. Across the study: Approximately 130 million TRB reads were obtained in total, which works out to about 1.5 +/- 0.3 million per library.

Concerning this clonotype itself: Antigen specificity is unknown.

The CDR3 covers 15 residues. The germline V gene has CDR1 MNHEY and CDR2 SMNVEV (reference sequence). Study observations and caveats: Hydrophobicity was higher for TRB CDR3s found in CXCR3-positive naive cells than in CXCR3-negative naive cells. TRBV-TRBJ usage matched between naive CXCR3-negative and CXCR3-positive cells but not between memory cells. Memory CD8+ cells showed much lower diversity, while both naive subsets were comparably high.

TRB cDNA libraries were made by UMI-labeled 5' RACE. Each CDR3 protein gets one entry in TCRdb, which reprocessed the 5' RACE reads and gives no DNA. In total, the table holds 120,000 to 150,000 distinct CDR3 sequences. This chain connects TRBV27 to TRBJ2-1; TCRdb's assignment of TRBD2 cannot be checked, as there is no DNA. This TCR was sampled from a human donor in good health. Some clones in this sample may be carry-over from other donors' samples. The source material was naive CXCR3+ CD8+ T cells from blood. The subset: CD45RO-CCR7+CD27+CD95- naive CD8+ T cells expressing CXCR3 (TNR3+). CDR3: CASTTMGPFYNEQFF.